This TCR beta chain was found in a study of T cell changes during pregnancy in multiple sclerosis. Sequencing used immunoSEQ multiplex PCR; TCRdb keeps in-frame clones, though not all of them. The profile shows more than 95,000 clones, roughly 92% of them singletons. Trimming pared 8 bases from V and 5 bases from J, leaving 21 bases between. Germline V gene data show CDR1 as MDHEN and CDR2 as SYDVKM. This CDR3 has 15 residues. The receptor was isolated from a female donor with multiple sclerosis, enrolled in a pregnancy study. This specimen was peripheral blood, taken after pregnancy. The chain joins TRBV28 to TRBJ1-1; D unresolved. CDR3 coding DNA: TGTGCCAGCGAACCCCCAACAGTGCGGAGGACTGAAGCTTTCTTT. Translated, it gives CASEPPTVRRTEAFF.